This TCR beta chain was found in a study of T-cell reconstitution after alpha-beta-depleted transplantation in children. There are 16 residues in the CDR3. The J segment lost 6 bases and the V segment lost 3 bases, leaving 11 bases of the junction unmatched. Preparation of the TCRbeta library involved a method that used unique molecular identifiers. Each CDR3 protein gets one entry after TCRdb re-called the PCR reads with MiXCR. The data show some 240,000 distinct CDR3 sequences, 9.7% seen once. This clonotype was picked up many times. Sequenced material: PBMCs from the stem cell graft donor, taken from the stem cell graft. The chain links TRBV12-3 or TRBV12-4 to TRBJ2-5; TRBD1 aligns across 9 bases. This clonotype originated in a human donor who donated a stem cell graft to a child with SCID. In DNA form, the CDR3 reads TGTGCCAGCAGTTTTGTGGGGACAGGGACCCACCAGACCCAGTACTTC. This encodes CASSFVGTGTHQTQYF.